This TCR beta chain came from a study of CD8 T cells in ankylosing spondylitis. MiXCR, run by TCRdb on the 5' RACE reads, gives a single entry per CDR3 protein. Here the sample spans under 250,000 distinct CDR3 sequences, more than 25% being singletons. About this clonotype itself: Its antigen is currently unknown.

The CDR3 runs to 14 residues. Trimming pared 2 bases from V and 9 bases from J, leaving 16 bases between. The germline V gene encodes CDR1 MNHEY and CDR2 SVGAGI. Study outcomes and limitations: Ankylosing spondylitis blood seemed to carry a telltale TCR beta motif made of fewer than 10 highly homologous variants. Both synovial fluid and blood in reactive arthritis had previously been reported to carry some motif variants. In ankylosing spondylitis patients, matched synovial fluid reportedly showed significant enrichment of disease-linked clones. CD8+ cells made up the disease-linked clones, which were relatively rare in peripheral blood.

V and J are TRBV6-5 and TRBJ2-5, with D possibly called TRBD1 or TRBD2 (6 bases each). Input material: blood, either unsorted or a sorted T cell fraction (not recorded which). The sequence was collected from a male donor with ankylosing spondylitis or in good health (not recorded which). The CDR3 loop is CASSYRRGQGSQYF. The CDR3 coding sequence is TGTGCCAGCAGTTACAGGCGGGGCCAGGGGTCCCAGTACTTC.